This entry describes one T cell receptor beta chain. The antigen remains unidentified. This entry is derived from a study of T cells in Graves' hyperthyroidism and ophthalmopathy. The study, taken as a whole, reports: Model-based prediction identified ophthalmopathy a median 6.5 months prior to its onset. Most thyroid-expanded clonotypes above 0.001 were also found in blood.

Trimming at V came to 0 bases and at J to 4 bases, leaving 5 bases not matched to a gene. This CDR3 is built from 15 residues. Per germline, CDR1 SGDLS and CDR2 YYNGEE. Amplification of TCR beta CDR3 regions used RNA as the template. TCR CDR3 regions were first amplified by RT-PCR with HTBI primers. TCRdb reprocessed the multiplex PCR reads with MiXCR, giving one entry per CDR3 protein. The profile shows 650,000 to 800,000 distinct CDR3 sequences, over 40% of them singletons. The clonotype comes from an adult man with Graves' disease, either hyperthyroidism or ophthalmopathy (not recorded which). Input material: peripheral blood or thyroid tissue (not recorded which). The chain couples TRBV9 to TRBJ1-2; 8 nucleotides align to TRBD1. CDR3 residues: CASSVGQGRIYGYTF. CDR3 DNA: TGTGCCAGCAGCGTAGGACAGGGGAGGATCTATGGCTACACCTTC. The variable domain in full, with the rest retrieved from reference TRBV9 and TRBJ1-2, is DSGVTQTPKHLITATGQRVTLRCSPRSGDLSVYWYQQSLDQGLQFLIQYYNGEERAKGNILERFSAQQFPDLHSELNLSSLELGDSALYFCASSVGQGRIYGYTFGSGTRLTVV.